This TCR beta chain was identified in a study of ipilimumab plus nivolumab after autologous stem cell transplantation. Findings of the study overall: The authors say TCR, Treg and microbiome findings warrant further study.

V shed 3 bases, J shed 5 bases, and the junction held 8 bases outside the gene matches. Germline-derived CDR1 and CDR2 are MGHDK and SYGVNS. The CDR3 is made up of 16 amino acids. A note on this clone: Antigen unknown.

Only in-frame clones appear in the TCRdb table, and some are missing; sequencing was by immunoSEQ multiplex PCR. The data hold around 15,000 clones, with almost 80% observed a single time. The specimen was PBMCs, collected in a trial of ipilimumab plus nivolumab as post-transplant consolidation. The gene calls are TRBV25-1 and TRBJ2-3, with 10 positions matching TRBD2. The clonotype comes from a male donor with diffuse large B-cell lymphoma. The DNA for the CDR3 is TGTGCCAGCAGTGATGGAGCGGGGGGGCTGAAAGATACGCAGTATTTT. The encoded protein is CASSDGAGGLKDTQYF. Full variable domain (outside the CDR3, taken from reference TRBV25-1 and TRBJ2-3): EADIYQTPRYLVIGTGKKITLECSQTMGHDKMYWYQQDPGMELHLIHYSYGVNSTEKGDLSSESTVSRIRTEHFPLTLESARPSHTSQYLCASSDGAGGLKDTQYFGPGTRLTVL.